This T cell receptor beta chain was obtained from a study of cytomegalovirus exposure and HLA in healthy donors. Study-wide results and caveats: Accurate HLA-A and HLA-B prediction from TCR beta sequences was reported for most subjects. The likely explanation for a cluster of highly shared sequence variants was sequencing artifact.

Researchers ran the PCR with 60 Vbeta and 13 Jbeta primers. In the authors' workflow: Later analysis identified around 85 million unique TCR beta chains, about 10 million shared. TCRdb's table, derived via immunoSEQ multiplex PCR, lists solely in-frame clones and lacks some. That table furnishes V, J and clone size, whereas the DNA furnished D and trimming. The sample comprises 150,000 to 200,000 clones, approximately 80% of which are singletons, and 0.95% to 1.5% rests with the top ten. This CDR3 region has 13 residues. Looked up from germline, CDR1 is MNHEY and CDR2 is SMNVEV (reference sequence). V gave up 6 bases and J gave up 2 bases; unmatched junction bases: 4. Notes on this clone: Its antigen is as yet unknown.

V gene TRBV27 combines with J gene TRBJ2-7; the match to TRBD1 covers 7 bases. The sequence was collected from a girl aged 2-10 years in good health and CMV-seropositive. The specimen sequenced was PBMCs. Here the CDR3 DNA reads TGTGCCAGCAGGAAACAGGGGACCTACGAGCAGTACTTC. Its protein product is CASRKQGTYEQYF.